What follows are 27 T cell receptor beta chains derived from one specimen sequenced in a study of T cell changes during pregnancy in multiple sclerosis. Sequenced by immunoSEQ multiplex PCR; TCRdb stores in-frame clones only, minus some. The table records over 90,000 clones, just over 90% of them present only once. The sample was peripheral blood, taken in the second trimester of pregnancy. The receptors shown here come from a female donor in good health, enrolled as a control in a pregnancy study.

The chain recombines TRBV10-3 with TRBJ1-1, with unresolved D. V was shortened by 7 bases and J by 4 bases, with 16 bases between the two germline ends. Germline values: CDR1 ENHRY, CDR2 SYGVKD. The CDR3 contains 14 residues. CDR3 region: CAINREPRITEAFF. The CDR3 DNA reads as TGTGCCATCAACCGGGAACCTCGGATCACTGAAGCTTTCTTT.

Only one count was recorded for this clone. This rearrangement joins TRBV18 to TRBJ1-5, with D hard to call. CDR1 is KGHSH and CDR2 is LQKENI in the germline V gene. Trimming cost V 2 bases and J 0 bases, with 5 bases left between them. This CDR3 has 14 residues. CDR3 nucleotides: TGTGCCAGCTCACCAGGCATTAGCAATCAGCCCCAGCATTTT. This translates into CASSPGISNQPQHF. Based on the CDR3 plus reference TRBV18 and TRBJ1-5, the full variable domain is NAGVMQNPRHLVRRRGQEARLRCSPMKGHSHVYWYRQLPEEGLKFMVYLQKENIIDESGMPKERFSAEFPKEGPSILRIQQVVRGDSAAYFCASSPGISNQPQHFGDGTRLSIL.

The chain combines TRBV19 with TRBJ1-4, with D possibly TRBD1 on 6 matching bases. The CDR3 is 14 residues long. The V end was cut by 3 bases, the J end by 8 bases, with 13 bases between. The germline gives CDR1 LNHDA, CDR2 SQIVND (reference sequence). CDR3 in DNA: TGTGCCAGTAGTATGTTACAGGGTCACGAAAAACTGTTTTTT. Translation gives CASSMLQGHEKLFF.

The rearrangement joins TRBV5-1 to TRBJ2-5, with 9 bases fitting TRBD2. The V segment lost 0 bases and the J segment 2 bases; nucleotides outside the gene matches: 5. Germline-derived CDR1 and CDR2 are SGHRS and YFSETQ. The CDR3 has 16 residues. This CDR3 reads CASSLGGAGGQETQYF. For the CDR3, the DNA is TGCGCCAGCAGCTTGGGGGGAGCGGGGGGACAAGAGACCCAGTACTTC.

The V and J genes are TRBV19 and TRBJ2-1, with a tentative D call TRBD1 (6 bases). Germline CDR1 reads LNHDA; CDR2 reads SQIVND (reference sequence). Trimming left V 3 bases short and J 2 bases short, with 14 bases between. The CDR3 extends over 16 amino acids. The CDR3 region is CASSMVSGETYNEQFF. CDR3 sequence (DNA): TGTGCCAGTAGTATGGTGTCAGGGGAGACCTACAATGAGCAGTTCTTC.

The chain couples TRBV13 to TRBJ1-1; the D gene is possibly TRBD1 (6 bases). This CDR3 region has 16 residues. The V end was cut by 5 bases, the J end by 1 base, with 17 bases between. Germline V gives CDR1 PRHDT, CDR2 FYEKMQ (reference sequence). The CDR3 coding sequence is TGTGCCAGCAGCCCCGGGACAAGGAAGTGGAACACTGAAGCTTTCTTT. Its protein product is CASSPGTRKWNTEAFF. Complete variable domain (other parts from reference TRBV13 and TRBJ1-1): AAGVIQSPRHLIKEKRETATLKCYPIPRHDTVYWYQQGPGQDPQFLISFYEKMQSDKGSIPDRFSAQQFSDYHSELNMSSLELGDSALYFCASSPGTRKWNTEAFFGQGTRLTVV.

This sequence joins TRBV6-5 and TRBJ1-5, with D uncertain. Germline CDR1 and CDR2: MNHEY and SVGAGI. V was shortened by 2 bases and J by 2 bases, with 7 bases between the two germline ends. The CDR3 contains 14 residues. The CDR3 DNA reads TGTGCCAGCAGTTACGATCAGGGCAATCAGCCCCAGCATTTT. Encoded protein: CASSYDQGNQPQHF.

The rearrangement joins TRBV5-1 to TRBJ2-2; perhaps TRBD2 as D (5 bases). The germline CDR1 and CDR2 sequences are SGHRS and YFSETQ. The CDR3 contains 16 residues. V was cut by 3 bases and J by 1 base, with 13 bases left in between. The CDR3 DNA sequence: TGCGCCAGCAGCTCTTTGGCGGGCTTGAACACCGGGGAGCTGTTTTTT. Amino acid sequence: CASSSLAGLNTGELFF.

The gene calls are TRBV6-6 and TRBJ1-6; 7 bases are a match to TRBD1. There are 15 residues in the CDR3. Unmatched junction bases numbered 8, after V lost 6 bases and J lost 6 bases. Germline assignment: CDR1 MNHNY and CDR2 SVGAGI (reference sequence). The CDR3 spells CASRAGTASNSPLHF. DNA of the CDR3: TGTGCCAGCAGAGCCGGGACAGCGAGTAATTCACCCCTCCACTTT.

The DNA of the CDR3 is TGTGCCAGCAGTTTAGGGACTAGCGGGAGTAACGTGGATGAGCAGTTCTTC. It encodes CASSLGTSGSNVDEQFF. The chain joins TRBV27 to TRBJ2-1; 14 bases fit TRBD2. The V gene's germline CDR1 is MNHEY and CDR2 SMNVEV (reference sequence). Trimming took 2 bases from V and 8 from J; bases not matched to a gene: 8. The CDR3 consists of 17 residues.

V gene TRBV6-1 combines with J gene TRBJ1-5; D remains unclear. Trimming removed 4 bases at V and 6 bases at J, with 16 bases between. The germline V gene encodes CDR1 MNHNS and CDR2 SASEGT. This CDR3 is built from 15 residues. CDR3 residues: CASSVHDGVGQPQHF. Here the CDR3 DNA reads TGTGCCAGCAGTGTCCATGACGGGGTGGGTCAGCCCCAGCATTTT.

The chain has TRBV5-1 and TRBJ2-7, with TRBD1 identical over 12 bases. CDR1 and CDR2 from the germline V gene are SGHRS and YFSETQ. The CDR3 is 15 amino acids. The trim removed 2 bases at V and 4 bases at J, leaving 4 bases unmatched. CDR3 sequence (DNA): TGCGCCAGCAGCTTCGGGACAGGGGGCGCGTACGAGCAGTACTTC. Translated, it gives CASSFGTGGAYEQYF.

The CDR3 region is CASSAWGGNPSGANVLTF. The CDR3 DNA reads TGTGCCAGCAGCGCCTGGGGAGGGAACCCTTCTGGGGCCAACGTCCTGACTTTC. J is TRBJ2-6 and V is TRBV9; 7 positions match TRBD2. The junction had 10 bases not matched to a gene; V was cut back by 3 bases and J by 1 base. The CDR3 runs 18 residues. Germline V gene sequence: CDR1 SGDLS, CDR2 YYNGEE.

This clone occurred once. This chain uses TRBV7-9 with TRBJ1-5; D not certain. The germline V gene has CDR1 SEHNR and CDR2 FQNEAQ (reference sequence). This CDR3 region has 13 residues. With 6 bases removed from V and 9 bases from J, the gap between germline ends came to 15 bases. Here the CDR3 reads CASRPDTLGPQHF. As DNA, the CDR3 is TGTGCCAGCAGACCTGACACACTAGGGCCCCAGCATTTT.

The chain uses TRBV5-6 and TRBJ1-2, with D perhaps TRBD1 (5 bases). This CDR3 has 13 residues. Trimming removed 5 bases from V and 5 bases from J, with 13 bases in between. From germline, CDR1 is SGHDT and CDR2 YYEEEE. The CDR3 here is CASRGWGKYGYTF. Here the CDR3 DNA reads TGTGCCAGCAGGGGATGGGGCAAATATGGCTACACCTTC.

The chain joins TRBV5-4 to TRBJ2-3, with D possibly being TRBD2 (7 bases). The CDR3 totals 14 residues. Deletions cut 6 bases from V and 3 bases from J, with 14 bases between. In germline, CDR1 is SGHNT, CDR2 YYREEE (reference sequence). DNA of the CDR3: TGTGCCAGCAATGGGGGGGCCGGGACAGATACGCAGTATTTT. This sequence encodes CASNGGAGTDTQYF. Full variable domain (remainder filled in from reference TRBV5-4 and TRBJ2-3): ETGVTQSPTHLIKTRGQQVTLRCSSQSGHNTVSWYQQALGQGPQFIFQYYREEENGRGNFPPRFSGLQFPNYSSELNVNALELDDSALYLCASNGGAGTDTQYFGPGTRLTVL.

The chain carries TRBV11-3 and TRBJ2-1; D gene unclear. Germline V gene lookup returns CDR1 SGHNT and CDR2 YENEEA. V was trimmed by 2 bases and J by 5 bases, leaving 7 bases between them. This CDR3 spans 13 amino acids. This CDR3 is CASSLTQNNEQFF. CDR3 DNA sequence: TGTGCCAGCAGCTTAACCCAGAACAATGAGCAGTTCTTC.

Concerning this clone: An end of the junction differs from the germline gene, which may be a read error. V is TRBV7-7 and J is TRBJ2-5, with a weak D call TRBD2 (5 bases). The CDR3 totals 14 residues. CDR1 and CDR2 from the germline V gene are SSHAT and FNYEAQ (reference sequence). This chain's CDR3 is CASSLTGRRETQYF. CDR3 coding DNA: TGTGCTAGCAGCTTAACGGGGAGACGAGAGACCCAGTACTTC.

The J gene is TRBJ2-6, the V gene TRBV5-1; TRBD1 aligns across 12 bases. The germline CDR1 and CDR2 sequences are SGHRS and YFSETQ. The CDR3 is 18 residues long. The ends lost 1 base at V and 2 bases at J; junction bases unmatched: 4. The CDR3 nucleotides read TGCGCCAGCAGCTTGTCCGGGACAGGGGGCACTGGGGCCAACGTCCTGACTTTC. It translates to CASSLSGTGGTGANVLTF.

The chain recombines TRBV28 with TRBJ2-3; 8 bases agree with TRBD2. CDR1 MDHEN and CDR2 SYDVKM come from the germline V gene. This CDR3 is 16 amino acids long. V lost 3 bases and J lost 1; bases outside the gene matches: 6. CDR3 sequence reads: CASSLAGLVGTDTQYF. The CDR3 bases are TGTGCCAGCAGTTTGGCGGGACTAGTCGGCACAGATACGCAGTATTTT.

V and J are TRBV19 and TRBJ1-4; D remains ambiguous. CDR1 is LNHDA and CDR2 is SQIVND in the germline V gene (reference sequence). Trimming stripped 3 bases from V and 1 base from J, with 9 bases between. The CDR3 is 15 residues long. The CDR3 DNA follows: TGTGCCAGTAGTATCCGGGTTGTAACTAATGAAAAACTGTTTTTT. Protein: CASSIRVVTNEKLFF.

The gene calls are TRBV4-2 and TRBJ2-3, with 12 positions matching TRBD2. The CDR3 has 16 residues. Germline values: CDR1 LGHNA, CDR2 YNFKEQ. Trimming cost V 0 bases and J 4 bases; bases outside gene matches: 2. DNA of the CDR3: TGTGCCAGCAGCCAAGAGGCTAGCGGGGGGGCAGATACGCAGTATTTT. Encoded protein: CASSQEASGGADTQYF.

V usage is TRBV6-4 and J usage is TRBJ2-3; 12 positions match TRBD1. The V and J ends lost 3 bases and 4 bases, in that order; junction bases with no gene match: 2. CDR1 and CDR2 from the germline V gene are MRHNA and SNTAGT. The CDR3 extends over 15 amino acids. The CDR3 bases are TGTGCCAGCAGTGAAGGGACAGGGGGCGCAGATACGCAGTATTTT. As protein: CASSEGTGGADTQYF.

The rearrangement uses TRBV28 and TRBJ2-5; tentatively, D is TRBD2 (6 bases). The CDR3 runs 15 residues. Germline values: CDR1 MDHEN, CDR2 SYDVKM. V gave up 7 bases and J gave up 2 bases, with 17 bases separating them. Here the CDR3 reads CASTSRGRLQETQYF. DNA for the CDR3: TGTGCCAGCACCTCCCGGGGGAGGCTACAAGAGACCCAGTACTTC.

J is TRBJ1-3 and V is TRBV28; D perhaps matches TRBD1 (6 bases). The CDR3 extends over 16 amino acids. V lost 7 bases, J lost 4 bases, and 20 bases lay in between. Germline assignment: CDR1 MDHEN and CDR2 SYDVKM. The CDR3 region has the DNA TGTGCCAGCACCCTACCCCAAACAGGGACAGGAAACACCATATATTTT. This translates into CASTLPQTGTGNTIYF.

The J gene is TRBJ2-3, the V gene TRBV19, with a possible D match to TRBD1 (6 bases). The CDR3 totals 15 residues. CDR1 is LNHDA and CDR2 is SQIVND in the germline V gene (reference sequence). V was pared by 3 bases and J by 2 bases, with 12 bases between. This chain's CDR3 is CASSMWAGDTDTQYF. CDR3 DNA sequence: TGTGCCAGTAGTATGTGGGCAGGGGACACAGATACGCAGTATTTT. Combining the CDR3 with reference TRBV19 and TRBJ2-3 gives the whole variable domain DGGITQSPKYLFRKEGQNVTLSCEQNLNHDAMYWYRQDPGQGLRLIYYSQIVNDFQKGDIAEGYSVSREKKESFPLTVTSAQKNPTAFYLCASSMWAGDTDTQYFGPGTRLTVL.

The gene calls are TRBV4-3 and TRBJ2-5, with D possibly TRBD2 on 7 matching bases. The germline V gene encodes CDR1 LGHNA and CDR2 YSLEER. The CDR3 has 17 amino acids. V was pared by 0 bases and J by 4 bases, with 18 bases between. The CDR3 coding sequence is TGCGCCAGCAGCCAAGAAGGGGGGGGCCGAGATGGAGAGACCCAGTACTTC. It codes for CASSQEGGGRDGETQYF.